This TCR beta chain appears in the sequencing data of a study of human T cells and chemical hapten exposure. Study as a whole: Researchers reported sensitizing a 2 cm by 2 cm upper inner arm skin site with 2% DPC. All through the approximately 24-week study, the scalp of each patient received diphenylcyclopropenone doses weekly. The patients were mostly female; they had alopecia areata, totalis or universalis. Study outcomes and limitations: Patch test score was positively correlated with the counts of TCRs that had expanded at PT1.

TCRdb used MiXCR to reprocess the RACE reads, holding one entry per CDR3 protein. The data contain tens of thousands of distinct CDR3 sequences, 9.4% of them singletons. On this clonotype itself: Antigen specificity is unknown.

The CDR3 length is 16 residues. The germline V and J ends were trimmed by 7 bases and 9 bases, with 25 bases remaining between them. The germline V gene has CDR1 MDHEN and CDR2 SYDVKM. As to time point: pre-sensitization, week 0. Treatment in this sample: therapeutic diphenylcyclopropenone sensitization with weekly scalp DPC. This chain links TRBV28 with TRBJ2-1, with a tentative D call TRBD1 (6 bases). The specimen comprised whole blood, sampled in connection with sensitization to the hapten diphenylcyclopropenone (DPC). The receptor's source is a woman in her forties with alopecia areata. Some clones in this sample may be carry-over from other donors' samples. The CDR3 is CASIAPGHSLSGEQFF. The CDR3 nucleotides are TGTGCCAGCATTGCGCCGGGACACAGCCTATCTGGTGAGCAGTTCTTC.